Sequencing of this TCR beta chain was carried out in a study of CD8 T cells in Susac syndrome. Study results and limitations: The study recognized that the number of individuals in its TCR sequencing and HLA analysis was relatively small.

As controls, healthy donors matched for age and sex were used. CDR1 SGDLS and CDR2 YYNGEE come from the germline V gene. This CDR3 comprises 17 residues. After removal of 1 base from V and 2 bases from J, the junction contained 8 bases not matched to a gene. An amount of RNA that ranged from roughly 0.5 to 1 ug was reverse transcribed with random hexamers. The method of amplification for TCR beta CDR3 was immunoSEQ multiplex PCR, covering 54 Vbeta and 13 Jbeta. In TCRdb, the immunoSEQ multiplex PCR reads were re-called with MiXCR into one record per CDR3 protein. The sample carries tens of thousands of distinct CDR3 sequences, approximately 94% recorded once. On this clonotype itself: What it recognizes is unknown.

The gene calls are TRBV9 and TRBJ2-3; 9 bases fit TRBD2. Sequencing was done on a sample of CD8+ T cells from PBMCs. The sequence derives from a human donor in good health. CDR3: CASSVPSGEAHTDTQYF. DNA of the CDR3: TGTGCCAGCAGCGTACCTAGCGGGGAAGCACACACAGATACGCAGTATTTT. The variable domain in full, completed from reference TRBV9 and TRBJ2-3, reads DSGVTQTPKHLITATGQRVTLRCSPRSGDLSVYWYQQSLDQGLQFLIQYYNGEERAKGNILERFSAQQFPDLHSELNLSSLELGDSALYFCASSVPSGEAHTDTQYFGPGTRLTVL.